This T cell receptor (beta chain) comes out of a study of T-cell memory formation after mild COVID-19. Study context: Largely donor-specific sequence clusters came from a couple of donors. General observations from the study: Within pre-infection memory, some responding clones were found, suggesting cross-reactive memory joined. Unconfirmed was the SARS-CoV-2 specificity of second-wave clones that peaked on day 37.

TCR alpha and TCR beta cDNA libraries with sample barcodes and UMIs came from 5'RACE using constant-segment primers. TCRdb re-called the 5' RACE reads through MiXCR, storing one row per CDR3 protein. The sample lists 100,000 to 150,000 distinct CDR3 sequences; about 17% were seen once. Comment on this clonotype: No antigen is known for it.

Germline lookup yields CDR1 SGHAT and CDR2 FQNNGV. The trim removed 5 bases at V and 14 bases at J, leaving 14 bases unmatched. The CDR3 extends over 14 amino acids. This receptor was identified in a man aged 18 to 29 who had mild COVID-19 (a few samples of this study predate the infection). Cell type and time point are not known. The sequenced material came from PBMCs or a T cell subset sorted from them (not recorded which). J is TRBJ2-3 and V is TRBV11-2; 9 nucleotides align to TRBD1. The CDR3 sequence: CASSPGTGWATLYF. In nucleotides, the CDR3 is TGTGCCAGCAGCCCCGGGACAGGGTGGGCGACCCTGTATTTT.